Sequencing of this T cell receptor (beta chain) was carried out in a study of T cell responses to AZD1222 COVID-19 vaccine. Generated by immunoSEQ multiplex PCR, the TCRdb table keeps only in-frame clones and is missing some. The data hold roughly 150,000 clones, with about 91% observed a single time. The CDR3 totals 15 residues. The V end was cut by 6 bases, the J end by 4 bases, with 15 bases between. The V gene's germline CDR1 is MNHNY and CDR2 SVGAGI (reference sequence). The specimen was peripheral blood, collected 28 days after the second AZD1222 dose. V is TRBV6-6 and J is TRBJ1-4; weak D call: TRBD1 (5 bases). The sequence was obtained from an adult who received the AZD1222 COVID-19 vaccine. The CDR3 loop is CASSPPGEGNEKLFF. CDR3 bases: TGTGCCAGCAGCCCTCCGGGGGAGGGTAATGAAAAACTGTTTTTT.